This T cell receptor (beta chain) was identified during a study of T-cell reconstitution after alpha-beta-depleted transplantation in children. This clonotype was seen at least ten times. Its target is unknown. Unique molecular identifiers were used to barcode this TCRbeta library. TCRdb analysed the PCR reads with MiXCR anew, one entry per CDR3 protein. The data contain 700,000 to 950,000 distinct CDR3 sequences, under 20% of them singletons. Study outcomes and limitations: T-cell counts and diversity at one year post-transplant came mainly from newly produced T cells.

Looked up from germline, CDR1 is SEHNR and CDR2 is FQNEAQ (reference sequence). The length of the CDR3 is 14 residues. The V and J ends lost 1 base and 4 bases, in that order; junction bases with no gene match: 3. The sample here was PBMCs, mostly from graft donor cells, taken 360 days after TCRalphabeta/CD19-depleted stem cell transplant. The chain has TRBV7-9 and TRBJ2-5, with TRBD1 identical over 7 bases. The TCR comes from a male patient aged 5 to 17 who had a stem cell transplant for acute lymphoblastic leukemia, so the T cells may come from the graft donor. As DNA, the CDR3 is TGTGCCAGCAGCTTAGGGACAGGAGGAGAGACCCAGTACTTC. Encoded protein: CASSLGTGGETQYF.